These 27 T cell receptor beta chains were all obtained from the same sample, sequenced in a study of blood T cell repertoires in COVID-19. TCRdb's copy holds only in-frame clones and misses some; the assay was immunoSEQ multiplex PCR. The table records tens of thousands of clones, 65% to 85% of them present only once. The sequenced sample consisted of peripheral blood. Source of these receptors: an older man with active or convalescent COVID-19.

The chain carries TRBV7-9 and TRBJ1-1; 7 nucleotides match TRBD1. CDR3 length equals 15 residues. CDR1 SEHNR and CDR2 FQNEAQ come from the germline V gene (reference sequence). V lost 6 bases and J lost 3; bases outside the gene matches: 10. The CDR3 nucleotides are TGTGCCAGCAGACCCGGGACAGAGGCTTACACTGAAGCTTTCTTT. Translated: CASRPGTEAYTEAFF.

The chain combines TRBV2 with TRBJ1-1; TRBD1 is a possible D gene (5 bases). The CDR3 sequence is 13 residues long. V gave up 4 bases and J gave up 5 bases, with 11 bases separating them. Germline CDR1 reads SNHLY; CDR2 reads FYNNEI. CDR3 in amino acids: CASSVLGGTEAFF. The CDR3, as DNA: TGTGCCAGCAGTGTTCTGGGGGGGACTGAAGCTTTCTTT.

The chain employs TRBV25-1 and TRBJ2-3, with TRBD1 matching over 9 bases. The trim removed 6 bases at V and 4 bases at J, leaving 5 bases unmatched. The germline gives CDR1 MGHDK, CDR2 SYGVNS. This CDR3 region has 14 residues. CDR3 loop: CASRPGQGADTQYF. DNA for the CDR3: TGTGCCAGCAGACCGGGACAGGGTGCAGATACGCAGTATTTT.

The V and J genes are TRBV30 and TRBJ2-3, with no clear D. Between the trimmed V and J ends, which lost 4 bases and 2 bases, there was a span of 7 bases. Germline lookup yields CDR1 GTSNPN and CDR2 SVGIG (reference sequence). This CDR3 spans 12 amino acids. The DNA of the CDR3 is TGTGCCTGGACCCCAGACACAGATACGCAGTATTTT. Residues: CAWTPDTDTQYF.

The CDR3 is CASSGTGGGTEAFF. For the CDR3, the DNA is TGTGCCAGCAGTGGCACAGGGGGAGGCACTGAAGCTTTCTTT. The rearrangement uses TRBV2 and TRBJ1-1, with 8 bases fitting TRBD1. Trimming took 4 bases from V and 4 from J; bases not matched to a gene: 5. CDR1 SNHLY and CDR2 FYNNEI come from the germline V gene. This CDR3 comprises 14 residues.

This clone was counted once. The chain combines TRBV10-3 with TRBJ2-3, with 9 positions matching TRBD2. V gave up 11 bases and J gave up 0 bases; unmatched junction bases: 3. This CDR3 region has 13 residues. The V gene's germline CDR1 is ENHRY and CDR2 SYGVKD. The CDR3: CAQRGESTDTQYF. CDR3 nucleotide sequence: TGTGCCCAGCGGGGGGAAAGCACAGATACGCAGTATTTT.

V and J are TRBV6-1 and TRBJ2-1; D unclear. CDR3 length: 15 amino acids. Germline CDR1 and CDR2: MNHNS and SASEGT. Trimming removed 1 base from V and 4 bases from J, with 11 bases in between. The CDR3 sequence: CASSEVKAAYNEQFF. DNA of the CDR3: TGTGCCAGCAGTGAAGTTAAGGCAGCGTACAATGAGCAGTTCTTC.

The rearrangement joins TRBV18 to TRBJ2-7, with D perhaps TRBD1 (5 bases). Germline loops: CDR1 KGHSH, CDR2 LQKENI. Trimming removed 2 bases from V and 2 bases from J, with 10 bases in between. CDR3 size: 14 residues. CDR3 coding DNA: TGTGCCAGCTCACCAGGACAATCAGCCTACGAGCAGTACTTC. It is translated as CASSPGQSAYEQYF.

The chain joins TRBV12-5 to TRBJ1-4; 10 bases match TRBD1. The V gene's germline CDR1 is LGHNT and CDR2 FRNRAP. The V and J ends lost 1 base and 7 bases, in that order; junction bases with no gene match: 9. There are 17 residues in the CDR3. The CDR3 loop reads CASGLAARDRGREKLFF. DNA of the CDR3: TGTGCTAGTGGTTTGGCCGCTCGGGACAGGGGACGTGAAAAACTGTTTTTT.

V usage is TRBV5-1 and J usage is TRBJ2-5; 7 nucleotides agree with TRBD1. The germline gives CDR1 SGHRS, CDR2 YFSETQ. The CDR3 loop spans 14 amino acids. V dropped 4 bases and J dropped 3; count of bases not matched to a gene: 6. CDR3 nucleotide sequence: TGCGCCAGCAGCGACACAGGGGACAAAGAGACCCAGTACTTC. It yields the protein CASSDTGDKETQYF.

This CDR3 reads CASKEDRATTEAFF. The CDR3 nucleotides read TGTGCCAGCAAAGAGGACAGGGCTACCACTGAAGCTTTCTTT. The genes are TRBV6-5 and TRBJ1-1; 8 bases fit TRBD1. The CDR3 totals 14 residues. Germline values: CDR1 MNHEY, CDR2 SVGAGI. V lost 7 bases and J lost 4; bases outside the gene matches: 8.

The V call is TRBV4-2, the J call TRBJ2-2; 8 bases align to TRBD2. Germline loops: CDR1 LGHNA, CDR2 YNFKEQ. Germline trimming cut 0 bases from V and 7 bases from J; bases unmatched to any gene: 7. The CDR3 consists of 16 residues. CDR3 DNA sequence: TGTGCCAGCAGCCAAGAGTCGGGAGGGCCCGGCGGGGAGCTGTTTTTT. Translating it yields CASSQESGGPGGELFF.

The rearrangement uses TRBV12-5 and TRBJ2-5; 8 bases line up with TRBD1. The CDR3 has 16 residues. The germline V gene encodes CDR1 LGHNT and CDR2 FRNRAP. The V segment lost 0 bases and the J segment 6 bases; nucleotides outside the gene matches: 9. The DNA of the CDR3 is TGTGCTAGTGGTTTGGTCCGGGACAGGTTGGGGAAGACCCAGTACTTC. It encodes CASGLVRDRLGKTQYF. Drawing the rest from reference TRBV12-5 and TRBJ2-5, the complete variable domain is DARVTQTPRHKVTEMGQEVTMRCQPILGHNTVFWYRQTMMQGLELLAYFRNRAPLDDSGMPKDRFSAEMPDATLATLKIQPSEPRDSAVYFCASGLVRDRLGKTQYFGPGTRLLVL.

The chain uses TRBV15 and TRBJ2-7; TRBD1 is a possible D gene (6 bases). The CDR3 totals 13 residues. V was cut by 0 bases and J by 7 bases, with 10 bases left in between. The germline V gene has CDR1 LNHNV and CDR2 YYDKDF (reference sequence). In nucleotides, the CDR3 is TGTGCCACCAGCAGAGATCAGGGGCGTGAGCAGTACTTC. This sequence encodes CATSRDQGREQYF.

CDR3 nucleotide sequence: TGTGCCAGCACCGGGGGGCAGGGTATCTCTGGGGCCAACGTCCTGACTTTC. It codes for CASTGGQGISGANVLTF. V gene TRBV28 combines with J gene TRBJ2-6; TRBD2 is a possible D gene (7 bases). The CDR3 is 17 residues long. Germline assignment: CDR1 MDHEN and CDR2 SYDVKM. Trimming cost V 7 bases and J 0 bases, with 16 bases left between them.

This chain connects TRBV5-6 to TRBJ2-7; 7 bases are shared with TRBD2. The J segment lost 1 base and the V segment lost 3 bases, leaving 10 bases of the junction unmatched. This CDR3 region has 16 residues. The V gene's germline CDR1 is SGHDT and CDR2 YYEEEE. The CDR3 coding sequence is TGTGCCAGCAGCTCCCCTTTGGCGGGGGAGTCCTACGAGCAGTACTTC. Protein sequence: CASSSPLAGESYEQYF. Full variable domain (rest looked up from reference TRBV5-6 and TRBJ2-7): DAGVTQSPTHLIKTRGQQVTLRCSPKSGHDTVSWYQQALGQGPQFIFQYYEEEERQRGNFPDRFSGHQFPNYSSELNVNALLLGDSALYLCASSSPLAGESYEQYFGPGTRLTVT.

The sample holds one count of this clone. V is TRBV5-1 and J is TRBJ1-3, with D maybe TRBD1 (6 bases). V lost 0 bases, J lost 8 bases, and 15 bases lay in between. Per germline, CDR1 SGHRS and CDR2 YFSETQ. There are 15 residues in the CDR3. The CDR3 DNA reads TGCGCCAGCAGCTTGGGGCAGGGGTCCGCGTACACCATATATTTT. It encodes CASSLGQGSAYTIYF.

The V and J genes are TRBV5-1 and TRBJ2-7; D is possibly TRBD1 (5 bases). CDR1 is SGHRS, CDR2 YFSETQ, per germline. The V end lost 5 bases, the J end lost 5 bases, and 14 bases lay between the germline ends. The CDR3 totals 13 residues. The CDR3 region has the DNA TGCGCCAGCAGTAAGGGGCTCTGGGACGAGCAGTACTTC. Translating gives CASSKGLWDEQYF. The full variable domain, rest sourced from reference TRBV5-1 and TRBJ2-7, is KAGVTQTPRYLIKTRGQQVTLSCSPISGHRSVSWYQQTPGQGLQFLFEYFSETQRNKGNFPGRFSGRQFSNSRSEMNVSTLELGDSALYLCASSKGLWDEQYFGPGTRLTVT.

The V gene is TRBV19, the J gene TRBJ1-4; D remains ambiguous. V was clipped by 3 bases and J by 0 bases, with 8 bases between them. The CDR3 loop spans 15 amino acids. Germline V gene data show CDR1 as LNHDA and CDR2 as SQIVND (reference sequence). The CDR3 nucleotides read TGTGCCAGTAGTATTACCGGGACAACTAATGAAAAACTGTTTTTT. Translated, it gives CASSITGTTNEKLFF.

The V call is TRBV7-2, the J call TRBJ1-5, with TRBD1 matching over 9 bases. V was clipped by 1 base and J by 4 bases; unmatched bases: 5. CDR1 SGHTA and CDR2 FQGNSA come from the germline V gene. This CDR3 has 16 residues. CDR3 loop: CASSLDGTGRNQPQHF. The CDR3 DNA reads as TGTGCCAGCAGCTTAGATGGGACAGGGAGGAATCAGCCCCAGCATTTT.

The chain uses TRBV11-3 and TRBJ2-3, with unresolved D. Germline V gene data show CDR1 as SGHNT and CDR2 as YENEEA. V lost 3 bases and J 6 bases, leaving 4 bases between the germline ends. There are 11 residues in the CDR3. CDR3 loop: CASSFRDTQYF. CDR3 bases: TGTGCCAGCAGCTTCCGTGATACGCAGTATTTT.

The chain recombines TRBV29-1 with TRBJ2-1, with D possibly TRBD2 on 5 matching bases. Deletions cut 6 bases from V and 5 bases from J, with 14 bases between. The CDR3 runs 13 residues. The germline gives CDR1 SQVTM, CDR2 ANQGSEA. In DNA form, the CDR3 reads TGCAGCGTGCGGGTATTCCTAAACAATGAGCAGTTCTTC. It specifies CSVRVFLNNEQFF.

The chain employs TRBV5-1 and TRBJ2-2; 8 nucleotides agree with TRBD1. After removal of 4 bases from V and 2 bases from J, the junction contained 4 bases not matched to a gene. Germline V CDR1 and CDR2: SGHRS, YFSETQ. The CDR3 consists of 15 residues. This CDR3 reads CASSVGQGNTGELFF. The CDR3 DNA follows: TGCGCCAGCAGCGTCGGACAGGGAAACACCGGGGAGCTGTTTTTT.

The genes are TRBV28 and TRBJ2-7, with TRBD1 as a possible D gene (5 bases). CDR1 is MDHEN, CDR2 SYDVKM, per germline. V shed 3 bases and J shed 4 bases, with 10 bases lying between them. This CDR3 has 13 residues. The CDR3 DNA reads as TGTGCCAGCAGTTTGGGGCCCGTTTACGAGCAGTACTTC. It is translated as CASSLGPVYEQYF.

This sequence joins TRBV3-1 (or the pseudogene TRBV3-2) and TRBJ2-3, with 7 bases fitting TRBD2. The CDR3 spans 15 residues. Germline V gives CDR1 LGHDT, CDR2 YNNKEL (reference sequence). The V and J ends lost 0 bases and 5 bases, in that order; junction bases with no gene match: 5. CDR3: CASSQEAGVRDTQYF. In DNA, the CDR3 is TGTGCCAGCAGCCAAGAGGCGGGAGTTAGAGATACGCAGTATTTT.

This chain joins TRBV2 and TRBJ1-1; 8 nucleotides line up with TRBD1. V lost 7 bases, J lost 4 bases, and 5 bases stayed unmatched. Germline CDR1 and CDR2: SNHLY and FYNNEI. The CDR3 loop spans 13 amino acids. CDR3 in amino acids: CASTVDRATEAFF. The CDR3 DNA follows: TGTGCCAGCACCGTGGACAGGGCCACTGAAGCTTTCTTT.

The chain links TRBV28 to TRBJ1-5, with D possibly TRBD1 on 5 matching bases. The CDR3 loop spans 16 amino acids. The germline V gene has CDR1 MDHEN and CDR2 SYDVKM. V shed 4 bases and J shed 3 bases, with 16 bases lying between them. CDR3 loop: CASSSTATSYNQPQHF. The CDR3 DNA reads TGTGCCAGCAGTTCGACAGCCACGTCCTACAATCAGCCCCAGCATTTT.